The 9 T cell receptor beta chains below all came from one sample that was sequenced in a study of T-cell reconstitution after alpha-beta-depleted transplantation in children. As it was prepared, the TCRbeta library received unique molecular identifiers. Using its own MiXCR run on the PCR reads, TCRdb lists one record per CDR3 protein. This table has approximately 47,000 distinct CDR3 sequences, around 50% appearing once. Sequenced here: peripheral blood, sampled before TCRalphabeta/CD19-depleted stem cell transplant. These receptors all stem from a boy in the first two years of life with SCID, due to receive a stem cell transplant.

This clonotype was observed a handful of times. As DNA, the CDR3 is TGTGCCAGCAGCTTGGTCCTAGCCGATGAGCAGTTCTTC. This sequence encodes CASSLVLADEQFF. The chain carries TRBV5-6 and TRBJ2-1, with a weak D call TRBD2 (5 bases). V gave up 0 bases and J gave up 8 bases, with 9 bases separating them. Germline V lookup: CDR1 SGHDT, CDR2 YYEEEE. The CDR3 is made up of 13 amino acids. Combining the CDR3 with reference TRBV5-6 and TRBJ2-1 gives the whole variable domain DAGVTQSPTHLIKTRGQQVTLRCSPKSGHDTVSWYQQALGQGPQFIFQYYEEEERQRGNFPDRFSGHQFPNYSSELNVNALLLGDSALYLCASSLVLADEQFFGPGTRLTVL.

A few counts support this clonotype. The chain couples TRBV5-1 to TRBJ2-1, with 8 bases matching TRBD1. The germline CDR1 and CDR2 sequences are SGHRS and YFSETQ. This CDR3 spans 15 amino acids. J lost 5 bases, V lost 5 bases, and 9 bases had no gene match. The chain's CDR3 is CASSSSGTGNNEQFF. In DNA, the CDR3 is TGCGCCAGCAGTAGTTCCGGGACAGGCAACAATGAGCAGTTCTTC.

This clonotype turned up a few times. J is TRBJ2-1 and V is TRBV12-3 or TRBV12-4; D may correspond to TRBD1 or TRBD2 (6 bases each). This CDR3 is built from 15 residues. V lost 7 bases and J 9 bases, leaving 22 bases between the germline ends. For the CDR3, the DNA is TGTGCCAGCACTACCGGGGGTACCAAGGGGGGTGAGCAGTTCTTC. It translates to CASTTGGTKGGEQFF.

The chain joins TRBV12-3 or TRBV12-4 to TRBJ2-2, with D perhaps matching TRBD1 (5 bases). Trimming stripped 5 bases from V and 7 bases from J, with 8 bases between. The CDR3 covers 12 residues. The CDR3 DNA reads TGTGCCAGCAGTGCTCAGGGCGGGGAGCTGTTTTTT. This encodes CASSAQGGELFF.

The chain recombines TRBV6-5 with TRBJ2-3; 7 bases agree with TRBD1. CDR3 length: 15 residues. J was trimmed by 0 bases and V by 4 bases; bases with no gene match: 4. Germline V gives CDR1 MNHEY, CDR2 SVGAGI. CDR3 amino acids: CASSLRRGSTDTQYF. CDR3 nucleotides: TGTGCCAGCAGTTTACGCAGGGGGAGCACAGATACGCAGTATTTT.

This chain uses TRBV6-1 with TRBJ2-7, with D perhaps TRBD1 (6 bases). Deletions cut 6 bases from V and 5 bases from J, with 14 bases between. Germline loops: CDR1 MNHNS, CDR2 SASEGT. The CDR3 is 13 residues long. CDR3 sequence: CASSRGQWDEQYF. Here the CDR3 DNA reads TGTGCCAGCAGCCGGGGACAATGGGACGAGCAGTACTTC.

The rearrangement uses TRBV5-6 and TRBJ2-1; unclear D gene. CDR3 length equals 15 residues. CDR1 and CDR2 from the germline V gene are SGHDT and YYEEEE. V was cut by 1 base and J by 3 bases, with 11 bases left in between. In nucleotides, the CDR3 is TGTGCCAGCAGCTTGTACTCCCTCCGCTACAATGAGCAGTTCTTC. Its protein product is CASSLYSLRYNEQFF.

The chain combines TRBV14 with TRBJ2-3; 11 bases match TRBD2. The CDR3 loop spans 15 amino acids. V shed 3 bases and J 3 bases; nucleotides not matched to a gene: 2. Per the germline V gene, CDR1 is SGHDN and CDR2 is FVKESK. For the CDR3, the DNA is TGTGCCAGCAGCCATCGACTAGCGGGAACAGATACGCAGTATTTT. Its translation is CASSHRLAGTDTQYF.

In regard to this clonotype: One junction end disagrees with the germline gene, perhaps due to a read error. The chain employs TRBV6-5 and TRBJ1-4; D not resolved. Germline V gene lookup returns CDR1 MNHEY and CDR2 SVGAGI. The CDR3 spans 16 residues. The CDR3 protein is CASSYSSISNNEKLLF. Written as DNA, the CDR3 is TGTGCCAGCAGTTACTCTTCCATAAGCAATAATGAAAAACTGCTTTTT.